Shown below are 30 T cell receptor beta chains from a single sample sequenced in a study of cytomegalovirus exposure and HLA in healthy donors. It was with 60 Vbeta and 13 Jbeta primers that the PCR ran. Profiling relied on immunoSEQ multiplex PCR, and the TCRdb table lists in-frame clones only, not all of them. The table has over 150,000 clones, roughly 76% seen once. The material sequenced was PBMCs. The receptors here all came from a woman aged 45-60 years in good health and CMV-seronegative.

The chain has TRBV2 and TRBJ1-1, with no clear D. The germline V gene has CDR1 SNHLY and CDR2 FYNNEI. Trimming removed 8 bases from V and 9 bases from J, with 10 bases in between. The CDR3 totals 10 residues. CDR3 sequence: CASRGEKAFF. The CDR3 bases are TGTGCCAGCCGGGGAGAGAAAGCTTTCTTT.

The J gene is TRBJ2-1, the V gene TRBV29-1, with TRBD1 as a possible D gene (6 bases). The CDR3 runs 16 residues. Germline values: CDR1 SQVTM, CDR2 ANQGSEA. V lost 2 bases, J lost 6 bases, and 20 bases lay in between. In DNA form, the CDR3 reads TGCAGCGTTGAATTTGGGGACATTTCCCTTCCCAATGAGCAGTTCTTC. Translation: CSVEFGDISLPNEQFF.

The rearrangement uses TRBV2 and TRBJ1-2; possibly TRBD1 for D (5 bases). The germline V and J ends were trimmed by 5 bases and 1 base, with 17 bases remaining between them. Germline V gene sequence: CDR1 SNHLY, CDR2 FYNNEI. The CDR3 is made up of 16 amino acids. As DNA, the CDR3 is TGTGCCAGCAGTCACAACATGAATCAGGGTAACTATGGCTACACCTTC. This translates into CASSHNMNQGNYGYTF.

V and J are TRBV5-1 and TRBJ1-3, with D perhaps TRBD1 (6 bases). Germline CDR1 SGHRS, CDR2 YFSETQ. Trimming stripped 0 bases from V and 8 bases from J, with 9 bases between. The CDR3 totals 13 residues. The CDR3 sequence is CASSLEGGDTIYF. The CDR3 DNA sequence: TGCGCCAGCAGCTTGGAAGGGGGAGACACCATATATTTT.

V gene TRBV27 combines with J gene TRBJ1-6, with 7 bases that match TRBD1. The length of the CDR3 is 14 residues. Trimming took 5 bases from V and 11 from J; bases not matched to a gene: 9. Per the germline V gene, CDR1 is MNHEY and CDR2 is SMNVEV (reference sequence). CDR3 in amino acids: CASSRDSSRAPLHF. The CDR3 bases are TGTGCCAGCAGTAGGGACAGCTCTAGGGCACCCCTCCACTTT.

The J gene is TRBJ1-1, the V gene TRBV25-1; 8 bases are shared with TRBD1. Trimming removed 3 bases from V and 4 bases from J; junction bases left unmatched: 4. CDR1 is MGHDK and CDR2 is SYGVNS in the germline V gene. There are 14 residues in the CDR3. The CDR3 region has the DNA TGTGCCAGCAGTGAGGACAGGGTGGGCACTGAAGCTTTCTTT. This translates into CASSEDRVGTEAFF.

The V gene is TRBV19, the J gene TRBJ2-2; D is perhaps TRBD2 (6 bases). The CDR3 spans 15 residues. In germline, CDR1 is LNHDA, CDR2 SQIVND (reference sequence). V shed 6 bases and J shed 4 bases, with 15 bases lying between them. CDR3 in amino acids: CASRTPGEPTGELFF. CDR3 in DNA: TGTGCCAGTAGAACACCGGGAGAACCCACCGGGGAGCTGTTTTTT.

The chain joins TRBV19 to TRBJ1-6; TRBD1 aligns across 7 bases. The CDR3 sequence is 13 residues long. CDR1 is LNHDA and CDR2 is SQIVND in the germline V gene (reference sequence). Trimming took 5 bases from V and 10 from J; bases not matched to a gene: 5. CDR3 in amino acids: CASSARQGSPLHF. The DNA of the CDR3 is TGTGCCAGTAGTGCCCGACAGGGATCACCCCTCCACTTT.

V usage is TRBV7-3 and J usage is TRBJ1-3; D gene unclear. Germline-derived CDR1 and CDR2 are SGHTA and FQGTGA. CDR3 length: 15 amino acids. V shed 6 bases and J shed 1 base, with 13 bases lying between them. The CDR3 sequence: CASSLPDKSGNTIYF. The CDR3 nucleotides are TGTGCCAGCAGTTTACCTGACAAATCTGGAAACACCATATATTTT.

This sequence joins TRBV5-8 and TRBJ2-1, with D perhaps TRBD2 (5 bases). The V end lost 4 bases, the J end lost 4 bases, and 18 bases lay between the germline ends. The CDR3 loop spans 16 amino acids. Germline V lookup: CDR1 SGHTS, CDR2 YDEGEE. This chain's CDR3 is CASSQDEGTGYNEQFF. CDR3 nucleotide sequence: TGTGCCAGCAGCCAAGATGAGGGAACCGGATACAATGAGCAGTTCTTC.

The rearrangement uses TRBV19 and TRBJ1-1, with a tentative D call TRBD1 (6 bases). Trimming removed 3 bases from V and 0 bases from J, with 14 bases in between. This CDR3 contains 16 residues. CDR1 LNHDA and CDR2 SQIVND come from the germline V gene (reference sequence). The DNA of the CDR3 is TGTGCCAGTAGTATCTACAGGGACATCTTGAACACTGAAGCTTTCTTT. Translating gives CASSIYRDILNTEAFF.

CDR3 protein: CSAGQGGDQPQHF. The CDR3 nucleotides are TGCAGCGCCGGACAGGGGGGGGATCAGCCCCAGCATTTT. The chain uses TRBV29-1 and TRBJ1-5; 10 bases fit TRBD1. Germline values: CDR1 SQVTM, CDR2 ANQGSEA. With V trimmed by 7 bases and J by 5 bases, 5 bases remained unmatched. The CDR3 has 13 amino acids.

This clone showed up just a few times. The CDR3 DNA is TGTGCCAGCAGCCTTACAGGGGGCAGGGCTAATGAAAAACTGTTTTTT. This codes for CASSLTGGRANEKLFF. V and J are TRBV27 and TRBJ1-4; TRBD1 aligns across 9 bases. The germline CDR1 and CDR2 sequences are MNHEY and SMNVEV (reference sequence). The CDR3 consists of 16 residues. V was pared by 6 bases and J by 3 bases, with 8 bases of the junction left unmatched.

V is TRBV2 and J is TRBJ2-3, with a weak D call TRBD2 (7 bases). V shed 9 bases and J shed 4 bases, with 17 bases lying between them. The CDR3 covers 14 residues. CDR1 and CDR2 (germline): SNHLY, FYNNEI. This CDR3 reads CASRPGGAPDTQYF. The DNA of the CDR3 is TGTGCCAGTAGACCGGGGGGCGCCCCAGATACGCAGTATTTT.

In regard to this clone: A read error may produce the germline difference seen at one junction end. The chain employs TRBV5-1 and TRBJ1-4; D might be TRBD1 (6 bases). Germline loops: CDR1 SGHRS, CDR2 YFSETQ. This CDR3 comprises 16 residues. CDR3: CASSLGDNATNEKLFF. The CDR3, as DNA: TGTGCCAGCAGCTTAGGGGACAATGCAACTAATGAAAAACTGTTTTTT.

The chain links TRBV7-3 to TRBJ2-4; 9 bases agree with TRBD1. J lost 7 bases, V lost 3 bases, and 7 bases had no gene match. The germline V gene encodes CDR1 SGHTA and CDR2 FQGTGA. The CDR3 length is 15 residues. CDR3 in amino acids: CASSLAPDRGNIQYF. As DNA, the CDR3 is TGTGCCAGCAGCTTGGCGCCGGACAGGGGCAACATTCAGTACTTC.

The chain links TRBV19 to TRBJ2-7, with 9 bases matching TRBD2. From germline, CDR1 is LNHDA and CDR2 SQIVND (reference sequence). Unmatched junction bases numbered 4, after V lost 2 bases and J lost 2 bases. The CDR3 runs 15 residues. The DNA of the CDR3 is TGTGCCAGTAGTATACACCTAGCGGGAACCTACGAGCAGTACTTC. Its protein product is CASSIHLAGTYEQYF. Filled out from reference TRBV19 and TRBJ2-7, the complete variable domain reads DGGITQSPKYLFRKEGQNVTLSCEQNLNHDAMYWYRQDPGQGLRLIYYSQIVNDFQKGDIAEGYSVSREKKESFPLTVTSAQKNPTAFYLCASSIHLAGTYEQYFGPGTRLTVT.

This chain joins TRBV11-1 and TRBJ2-5; D gene unclear. Germline loops: CDR1 SGHAT, CDR2 FQDESV (reference sequence). V was cut by 7 bases and J by 3 bases, with 18 bases left in between. This CDR3 contains 15 residues. The CDR3 bases are TGTGCCAGCAACCCCGACGGAGCCTCAGAAGAGACCCAGTACTTC. Protein sequence: CASNPDGASEETQYF.

The chain is built from TRBV5-4 and TRBJ1-2; 10 bases are a match to TRBD1. The CDR3 runs 15 residues. The germline gives CDR1 SGHNT, CDR2 YYREEE (reference sequence). V dropped 1 base and J dropped 5; count of bases not matched to a gene: 5. The CDR3 sequence: CASSLPWTGGYGYTF. CDR3 nucleotide sequence: TGTGCCAGCAGCTTGCCATGGACAGGGGGTTATGGCTACACCTTC.

This chain joins TRBV28 and TRBJ2-2; a weak D match, TRBD1 (6 bases). Germline CDR1 and CDR2: MDHEN and SYDVKM. The length of the CDR3 is 16 residues. The V end lost 3 bases, the J end lost 4 bases, and 15 bases lay between the germline ends. Here the CDR3 reads CASSLGLGGFTGELFF. DNA for the CDR3: TGTGCCAGCAGTTTGGGCCTAGGGGGATTCACCGGGGAGCTGTTTTTT.

The chain couples TRBV9 to TRBJ2-7; 7 bases fit TRBD2. The CDR3 is 15 residues long. Germline V gene sequence: CDR1 SGDLS, CDR2 YYNGEE. J lost 2 bases, V lost 2 bases, and 7 bases had no gene match. In DNA, the CDR3 is TGTGCCAGCAGCGTGACCAGCGGGGATACCTACGAGCAGTACTTC. It specifies CASSVTSGDTYEQYF. The variable domain in full, with the rest retrieved from reference TRBV9 and TRBJ2-7, is DSGVTQTPKHLITATGQRVTLRCSPRSGDLSVYWYQQSLDQGLQFLIQYYNGEERAKGNILERFSAQQFPDLHSELNLSSLELGDSALYFCASSVTSGDTYEQYFGPGTRLTVT.

The J gene is TRBJ1-1, the V gene TRBV19, with D maybe TRBD1 (6 bases). Looked up from germline, CDR1 is LNHDA and CDR2 is SQIVND (reference sequence). V was clipped by 6 bases and J by 4 bases, with 15 bases between them. This CDR3 contains 14 residues. As DNA, the CDR3 is TGTGCCAGTAGCCGCGGACAGTTCCTCACTGAAGCTTTCTTT. Encoded protein: CASSRGQFLTEAFF.

This clone was observed once. The rearrangement joins TRBV15 to TRBJ1-2; D may be TRBD1 (6 bases). Germline V gene lookup returns CDR1 LNHNV and CDR2 YYDKDF (reference sequence). The CDR3 spans 14 residues. The germline V and J ends were trimmed by 0 bases and 8 bases, with 13 bases remaining between them. The CDR3 DNA is TGTGCCACCAGCAGAGATTACAGGGAATGGGGCTACACCTTC. Protein: CATSRDYREWGYTF.

This sequence joins TRBV9 and TRBJ2-3; maybe TRBD2 (5 bases). Germline V gives CDR1 SGDLS, CDR2 YYNGEE. V lost 4 bases and J lost 1, with 16 bases in between. The CDR3 contains 16 residues. Written as DNA, the CDR3 is TGTGCCAGCAGCCCCCTTGGCAGCGGCGGCACAGATACGCAGTATTTT. Encoded protein: CASSPLGSGGTDTQYF.

The chain joins TRBV19 to TRBJ1-1, with D possibly being TRBD1 (6 bases). This CDR3 comprises 12 residues. Looked up from germline, CDR1 is LNHDA and CDR2 is SQIVND (reference sequence). V lost 8 bases to trimming and J lost 9 bases, with 16 bases between them. The DNA of the CDR3 is TGTGCCAGTGGGGGGGGCAGTGGGAAAGCTTTCTTT. Translated: CASGGGSGKAFF.

Concerning this clone itself: Other DNA sequences from this sample encode an identical CDR3 as well. The J gene is TRBJ2-5, the V gene TRBV6-5, with D tentatively TRBD2 (5 bases). The V end was cut by 5 bases, the J end by 4 bases, with 5 bases between. CDR1 MNHEY and CDR2 SVGAGI come from the germline V gene. The CDR3 length is 11 residues. DNA for the CDR3: TGTGCCAGCAGTAGCGGAGAGACCCAGTACTTC. Translating it yields CASSSGETQYF.

V is TRBV5-4 and J is TRBJ2-2, with 9 bases aligning to TRBD1. The ends lost 7 bases at V and 5 bases at J; junction bases unmatched: 9. This CDR3 is 15 amino acids long. CDR1 is SGHNT and CDR2 is YYREEE in the germline V gene (reference sequence). CDR3 in DNA: TGTGCCAGCCTCTCCGGGGACAGGGCGACCGGGGAGCTGTTTTTT. Amino acid sequence: CASLSGDRATGELFF.

The chain joins TRBV14 to TRBJ2-1, with D maybe TRBD2 (7 bases). Germline values: CDR1 SGHDN, CDR2 FVKESK. V lost 2 bases and J 7 bases, leaving 21 bases between the germline ends. The CDR3 totals 17 residues. This CDR3 is CASSQRGAFIPWNEQFF. As DNA, the CDR3 is TGTGCCAGCAGCCAACGGGGGGCTTTTATCCCTTGGAATGAGCAGTTCTTC.

The chain employs TRBV5-1 and TRBJ2-1; tentative D call: TRBD1 (5 bases). CDR1 SGHRS and CDR2 YFSETQ come from the germline V gene. Trimming pared 0 bases from V and 4 bases from J, leaving 11 bases between. This CDR3 has 15 amino acids. The CDR3 bases are TGCGCCAGCAGCTTGGGCCAGACAGTTTACAATGAGCAGTTCTTC. This codes for CASSLGQTVYNEQFF.

In regard to this clone: The junction shows a germline mismatch at one end, possibly a read error. The chain is built from TRBV7-9 and TRBJ2-7; maybe TRBD1 (6 bases). The CDR3 spans 12 residues. Germline CDR1 is SEHNR and CDR2 is FQNEAQ (reference sequence). The CDR3 DNA follows: TGTTCCAGCAGCATTACAGGGTACGAGCAGTACTTC. Translation: CSSSITGYEQYF.